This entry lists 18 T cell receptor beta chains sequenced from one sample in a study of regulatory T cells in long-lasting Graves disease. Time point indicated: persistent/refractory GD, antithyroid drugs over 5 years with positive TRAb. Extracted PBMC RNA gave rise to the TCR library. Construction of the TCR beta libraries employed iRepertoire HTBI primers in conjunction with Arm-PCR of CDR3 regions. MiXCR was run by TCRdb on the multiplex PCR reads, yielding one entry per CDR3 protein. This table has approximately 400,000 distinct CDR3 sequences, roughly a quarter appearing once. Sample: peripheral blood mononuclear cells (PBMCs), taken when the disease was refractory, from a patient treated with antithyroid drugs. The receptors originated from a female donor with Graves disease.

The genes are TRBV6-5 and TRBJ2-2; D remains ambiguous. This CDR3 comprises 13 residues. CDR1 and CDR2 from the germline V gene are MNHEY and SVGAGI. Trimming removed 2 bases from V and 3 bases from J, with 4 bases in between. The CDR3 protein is CASSYRYTGELFF. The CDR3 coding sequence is TGTGCCAGCAGTTACCGCTACACCGGGGAGCTGTTTTTT.

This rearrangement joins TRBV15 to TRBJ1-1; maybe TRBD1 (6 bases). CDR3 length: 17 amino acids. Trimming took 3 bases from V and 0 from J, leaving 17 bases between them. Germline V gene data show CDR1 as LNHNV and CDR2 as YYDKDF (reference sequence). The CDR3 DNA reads TGTGCCACCAGCAGTGCCGAGGGGGGACGGTTGAACACTGAAGCTTTCTTT. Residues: CATSSAEGGRLNTEAFF. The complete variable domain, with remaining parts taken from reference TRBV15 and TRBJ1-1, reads DAMVIQNPRYQVTQFGKPVTLSCSQTLNHNVMYWYQQKSSQAPKLLFHYYDKDFNNEADTPDNFQSRRPNTSFCFLDIRSPGLGDTAMYLCATSSAEGGRLNTEAFFGQGTRLTVV.

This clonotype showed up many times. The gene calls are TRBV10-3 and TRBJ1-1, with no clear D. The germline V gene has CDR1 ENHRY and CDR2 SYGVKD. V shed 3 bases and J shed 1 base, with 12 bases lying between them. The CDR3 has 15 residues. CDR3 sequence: CAISDVLGPNTEAFF. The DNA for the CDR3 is TGTGCCATCAGTGATGTTTTAGGCCCGAACACTGAAGCTTTCTTT.

This chain's CDR3 is CASSFNPGLAGSYEQYF. Written as DNA, the CDR3 is TGTGCCAGCAGCTTTAACCCGGGACTAGCGGGATCCTACGAGCAGTACTTC. The chain joins TRBV11-1 to TRBJ2-7; 13 bases align to TRBD2. After removal of 3 bases from V and 1 base from J, the junction contained 6 bases not matched to a gene. The germline CDR1 and CDR2 sequences are SGHAT and FQDESV (reference sequence). The CDR3 is 17 residues long.

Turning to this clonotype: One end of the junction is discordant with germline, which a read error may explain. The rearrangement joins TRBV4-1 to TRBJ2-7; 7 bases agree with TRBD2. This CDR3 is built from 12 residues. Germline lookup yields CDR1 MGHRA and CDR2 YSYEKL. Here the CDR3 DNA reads TGTGCCAGCAGCCGGGGGGACTACGAGCAGTACTTC. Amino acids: CASSRGDYEQYF.

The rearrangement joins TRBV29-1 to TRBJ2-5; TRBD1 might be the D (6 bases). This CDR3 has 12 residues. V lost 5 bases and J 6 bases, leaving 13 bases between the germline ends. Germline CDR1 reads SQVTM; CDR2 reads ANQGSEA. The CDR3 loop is CSVHTGLKTQYF. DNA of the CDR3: TGCAGCGTTCACACAGGGTTGAAGACCCAGTACTTC.

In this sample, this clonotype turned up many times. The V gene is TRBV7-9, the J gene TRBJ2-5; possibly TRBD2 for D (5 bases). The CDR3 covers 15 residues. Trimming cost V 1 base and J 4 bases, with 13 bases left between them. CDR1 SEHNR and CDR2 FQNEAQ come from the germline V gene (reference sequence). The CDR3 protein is CASSLVEAGRETQYF. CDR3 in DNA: TGTGCCAGCAGCTTAGTGGAGGCTGGACGAGAGACCCAGTACTTC.

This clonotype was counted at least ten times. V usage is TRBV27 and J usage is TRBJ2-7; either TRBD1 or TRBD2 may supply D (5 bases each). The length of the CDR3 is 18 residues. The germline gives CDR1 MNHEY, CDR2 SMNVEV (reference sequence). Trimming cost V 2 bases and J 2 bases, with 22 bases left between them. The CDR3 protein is CASSLTGGLGRKTYEQYF. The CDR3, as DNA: TGTGCCAGCAGTTTAACCGGAGGACTGGGGCGGAAGACCTACGAGCAGTACTTC.

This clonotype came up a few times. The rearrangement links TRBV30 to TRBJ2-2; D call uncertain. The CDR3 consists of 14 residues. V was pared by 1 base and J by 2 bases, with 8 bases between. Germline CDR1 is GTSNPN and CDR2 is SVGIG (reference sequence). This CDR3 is CAWSGDVNTGELFF. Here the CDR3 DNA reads TGTGCCTGGAGTGGCGATGTAAACACCGGGGAGCTGTTTTTT.

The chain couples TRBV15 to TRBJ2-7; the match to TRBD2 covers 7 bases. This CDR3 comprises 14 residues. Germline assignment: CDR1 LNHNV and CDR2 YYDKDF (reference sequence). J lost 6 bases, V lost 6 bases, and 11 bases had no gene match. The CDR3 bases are TGTGCCACCAGGACGGTGGCGGGGGTGGGCGAGCAGTACTTC. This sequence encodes CATRTVAGVGEQYF. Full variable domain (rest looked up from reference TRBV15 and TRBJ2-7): DAMVIQNPRYQVTQFGKPVTLSCSQTLNHNVMYWYQQKSSQAPKLLFHYYDKDFNNEADTPDNFQSRRPNTSFCFLDIRSPGLGDTAMYLCATRTVAGVGEQYFGPGTRLTVT.

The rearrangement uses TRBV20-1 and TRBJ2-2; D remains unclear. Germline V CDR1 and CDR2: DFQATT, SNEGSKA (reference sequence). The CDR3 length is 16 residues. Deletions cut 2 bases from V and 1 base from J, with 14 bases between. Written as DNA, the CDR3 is TGCAGTGCTAGACGCGACCTGTGGCAGAACACCGGGGAGCTGTTTTTT. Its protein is CSARRDLWQNTGELFF.

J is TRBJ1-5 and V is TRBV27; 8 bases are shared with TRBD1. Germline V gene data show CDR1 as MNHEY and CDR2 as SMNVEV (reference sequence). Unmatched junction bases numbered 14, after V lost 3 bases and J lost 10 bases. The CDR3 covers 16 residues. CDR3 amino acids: CASSFLGVQGAQPQHF. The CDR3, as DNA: TGTGCCAGCAGTTTCCTAGGAGTGCAGGGGGCCCAACCCCAGCATTTT.

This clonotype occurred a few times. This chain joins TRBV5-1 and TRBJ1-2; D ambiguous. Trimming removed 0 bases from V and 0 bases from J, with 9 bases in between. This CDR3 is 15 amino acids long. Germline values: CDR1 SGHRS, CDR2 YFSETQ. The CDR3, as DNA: TGCGCCAGCAGCTTGGAGATATTCACTAACTATGGCTACACCTTC. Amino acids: CASSLEIFTNYGYTF.

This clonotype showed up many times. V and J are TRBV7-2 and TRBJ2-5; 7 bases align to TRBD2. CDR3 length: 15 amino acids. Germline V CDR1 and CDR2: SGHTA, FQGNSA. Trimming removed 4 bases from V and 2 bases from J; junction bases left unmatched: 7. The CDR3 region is CASSYSGHLQETQYF. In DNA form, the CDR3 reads TGTGCCAGCAGCTATAGCGGGCACCTGCAAGAGACCCAGTACTTC.

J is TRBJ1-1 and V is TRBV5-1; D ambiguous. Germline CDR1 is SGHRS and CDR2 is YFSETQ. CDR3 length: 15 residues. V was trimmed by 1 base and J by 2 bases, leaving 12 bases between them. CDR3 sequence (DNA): TGCGCCAGCAGCTTGATAAAAAGCCTCAACACTGAAGCTTTCTTT. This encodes CASSLIKSLNTEAFF. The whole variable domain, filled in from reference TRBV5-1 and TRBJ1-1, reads KAGVTQTPRYLIKTRGQQVTLSCSPISGHRSVSWYQQTPGQGLQFLFEYFSETQRNKGNFPGRFSGRQFSNSRSEMNVSTLELGDSALYLCASSLIKSLNTEAFFGQGTRLTVV.

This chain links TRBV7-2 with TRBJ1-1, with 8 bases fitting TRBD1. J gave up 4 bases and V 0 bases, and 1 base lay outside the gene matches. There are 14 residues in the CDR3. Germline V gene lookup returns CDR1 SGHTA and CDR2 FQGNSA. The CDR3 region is CASSLAGTGTEAFF. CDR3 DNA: TGTGCCAGCAGCTTAGCCGGGACAGGCACTGAAGCTTTCTTT.

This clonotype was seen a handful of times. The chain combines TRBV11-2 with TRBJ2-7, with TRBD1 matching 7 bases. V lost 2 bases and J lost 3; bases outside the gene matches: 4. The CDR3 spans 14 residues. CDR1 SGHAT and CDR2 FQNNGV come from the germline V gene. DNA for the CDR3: TGTGCCAGCAGCTTAAGGGACAGCATCTACGAGCAGTACTTC. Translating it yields CASSLRDSIYEQYF.

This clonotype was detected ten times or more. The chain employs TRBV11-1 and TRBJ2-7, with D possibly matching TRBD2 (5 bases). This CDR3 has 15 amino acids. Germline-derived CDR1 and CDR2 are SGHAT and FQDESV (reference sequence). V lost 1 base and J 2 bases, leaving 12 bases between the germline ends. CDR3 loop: CASSLGVGATYEQYF. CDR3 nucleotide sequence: TGTGCCAGCAGCTTAGGTGTGGGAGCGACCTACGAGCAGTACTTC.